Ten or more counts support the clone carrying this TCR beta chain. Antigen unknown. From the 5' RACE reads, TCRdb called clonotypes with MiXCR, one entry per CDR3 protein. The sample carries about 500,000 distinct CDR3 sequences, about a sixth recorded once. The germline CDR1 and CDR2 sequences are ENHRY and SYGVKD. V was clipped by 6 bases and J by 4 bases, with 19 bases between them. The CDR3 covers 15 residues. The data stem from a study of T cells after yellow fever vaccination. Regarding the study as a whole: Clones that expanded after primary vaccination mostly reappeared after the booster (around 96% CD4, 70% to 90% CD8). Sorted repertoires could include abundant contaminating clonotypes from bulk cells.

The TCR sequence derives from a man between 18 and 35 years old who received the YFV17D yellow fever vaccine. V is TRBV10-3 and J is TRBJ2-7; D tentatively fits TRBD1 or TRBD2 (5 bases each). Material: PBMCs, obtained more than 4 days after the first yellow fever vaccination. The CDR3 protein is CAISPGTGHPYEQYF. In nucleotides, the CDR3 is TGTGCCATCAGCCCGGGGACCGGACATCCTTACGAGCAGTACTTC.